The 23 T cell receptor beta chains listed next were all sequenced from one sample in a study of monozygotic twins with cystic fibrosis. TCRdb's copy holds only in-frame clones and misses some; the assay was immunoSEQ multiplex PCR. The profile shows 12,000 to 15,000 clones, 95% to 99% of them singletons. The specimen sequenced was blood. The receptors stem from a girl aged 2-10 years with cystic fibrosis.

This chain uses TRBV7-2 with TRBJ1-2, with D uncertain. V was pared by 2 bases and J by 5 bases, with 18 bases between. CDR3 size: 16 residues. The germline CDR1 and CDR2 sequences are SGHTA and FQGNSA. The CDR3 coding sequence is TGTGCCAGCAGCTTAATTGGGGTGGAGTTGGGGTATGGCTACACCTTC. Its protein product is CASSLIGVELGYGYTF.

The chain combines TRBV19 with TRBJ2-7; TRBD2 matches 12 bases. The ends lost 0 bases at V and 6 bases at J; junction bases unmatched: 6. CDR1 and CDR2 (germline): LNHDA, SQIVND (reference sequence). The CDR3 totals 16 residues. The CDR3 nucleotides are TGTGCCAGTAGTATAGACCGACTAGCGGGAGTAACCGAGCAGTACTTC. Protein: CASSIDRLAGVTEQYF.

CDR3 in amino acids: CASSVGRGYGYTF. The CDR3 DNA follows: TGTGCCAGCAGTGTGGGCAGGGGCTATGGCTACACCTTC. The chain joins TRBV6-1 to TRBJ1-2; D is perhaps TRBD1 (6 bases). There are 13 residues in the CDR3. V was pared by 4 bases and J by 4 bases, with 10 bases between. The germline V gene has CDR1 MNHNS and CDR2 SASEGT.

The rearrangement joins TRBV7-2 to TRBJ1-2; D is uncertain. Germline values: CDR1 SGHTA, CDR2 FQGNSA. The CDR3 length is 13 residues. The CDR3 reads CATTAPGGYGYTF. The CDR3 region has the DNA TGTGCGACCACAGCCCCGGGCGGGTATGGCTACACCTTC.

The J gene is TRBJ2-1, the V gene TRBV4-3; 9 nucleotides match TRBD2. V shed 0 bases, J shed 8 bases, and the junction held 8 bases outside the gene matches. The CDR3 sequence is 16 residues long. Germline CDR1 and CDR2: LGHNA and YSLEER. CDR3 coding DNA: TGCGCCAGCAGCCAAGATCGGGGTAGCGGGAGTGATGAGCAGTTCTTC. This encodes CASSQDRGSGSDEQFF.

The chain has TRBV28 and TRBJ1-1; D is possibly TRBD1 (6 bases). The CDR3 totals 14 residues. Germline-derived CDR1 and CDR2 are MDHEN and SYDVKM. The V gene lost 11 bases and the J gene lost 2 bases, with 18 bases spanning the gap. This CDR3 is CAAVPGTLNTEAFF. The CDR3 DNA reads as TGTGCCGCAGTCCCGGGGACATTAAACACTGAAGCTTTCTTT. The full variable domain, in which reference TRBV28 and TRBJ1-1 provide the parts outside the CDR3, is DVKVTQSSRYLVKRTGEKVFLECVQDMDHENMFWYRQDPGLGLRLIYFSYDVKMKEKGDIPEGYSVSREKKERFSLILESASTNQTSMYLCAAVPGTLNTEAFFGQGTRLTVV.

This chain connects TRBV9 to TRBJ1-1; no clear D gene. The V gene's germline CDR1 is SGDLS and CDR2 YYNGEE. The V end was cut by 2 bases, the J end by 1 base, with 6 bases between. The CDR3 spans 13 residues. CDR3 bases: TGTGCCAGCAGCGTCCACGGGAACACTGAAGCTTTCTTT. Translating it yields CASSVHGNTEAFF.

This chain links TRBV28 with TRBJ1-1; 7 positions match TRBD1. Germline V gene sequence: CDR1 MDHEN, CDR2 SYDVKM. Trimming took 5 bases from V and 6 from J; bases not matched to a gene: 12. This CDR3 is built from 15 residues. The CDR3 DNA follows: TGTGCCAGCAGTCTGGGACAGATGTACGTGGCTGAAGCTTTCTTT. It translates to CASSLGQMYVAEAFF. The full variable domain, its missing parts supplied by reference TRBV28 and TRBJ1-1, is DVKVTQSSRYLVKRTGEKVFLECVQDMDHENMFWYRQDPGLGLRLIYFSYDVKMKEKGDIPEGYSVSREKKERFSLILESASTNQTSMYLCASSLGQMYVAEAFFGQGTRLTVV.

The V call is TRBV19, the J call TRBJ2-7; TRBD1 is a possible D gene (6 bases). This CDR3 has 14 amino acids. V was shortened by 4 bases and J by 1 base, with 11 bases between the two germline ends. CDR1 and CDR2 from the germline V gene are LNHDA and SQIVND (reference sequence). CDR3 sequence: CASSKQGTSYEQYF. In DNA form, the CDR3 reads TGTGCCAGTAGTAAACAGGGTACTTCCTACGAGCAGTACTTC.

V usage is TRBV5-1 and J usage is TRBJ2-2; unclear D gene. Trimming shortened V by 5 bases and J by 0 bases, and 8 bases separated the two germline ends. The CDR3 runs to 14 residues. Looked up from germline, CDR1 is SGHRS and CDR2 is YFSETQ. This CDR3 reads CASSWATNTGELFF. The DNA for the CDR3 is TGCGCCAGCAGTTGGGCTACGAACACCGGGGAGCTGTTTTTT.

The chain couples TRBV25-1 to TRBJ2-7; 7 bases agree with TRBD2. Germline-derived CDR1 and CDR2 are MGHDK and SYGVNS. J gave up 2 bases and V 0 bases, and 7 bases lay outside the gene matches. The CDR3 totals 16 residues. The CDR3 reads CASSEYGASGAYEQYF. DNA of the CDR3: TGTGCCAGCAGTGAATATGGGGCTAGCGGTGCCTACGAGCAGTACTTC.

This sequence joins TRBV16 and TRBJ2-6, with TRBD1 identical over 8 bases. J gave up 0 bases and V 3 bases, and 7 bases lay outside the gene matches. CDR1 is KGHSY, CDR2 FQNENV, per germline. The CDR3 is 18 amino acids. This CDR3 reads CASSHGTGLGSGANVLTF. The CDR3 DNA reads TGTGCCAGCAGCCATGGGACAGGCCTGGGCTCTGGGGCCAACGTCCTGACTTTC.

CDR3 in amino acids: CASSPGTYSTDTQYF. The CDR3 coding sequence is TGCGCCAGCAGCCCCGGGACTTATAGCACAGATACGCAGTATTTT. This chain uses TRBV5-1 with TRBJ2-3, with D possibly matching TRBD2 (6 bases). This CDR3 has 15 residues. The germline CDR1 and CDR2 sequences are SGHRS and YFSETQ. With 4 bases removed from V and 0 bases from J, the gap between germline ends came to 12 bases.

The genes are TRBV4-3 and TRBJ1-2; D perhaps matches TRBD1 (5 bases). Germline assignment: CDR1 LGHNA and CDR2 YSLEER. The CDR3 spans 18 residues. V shed 3 bases and J shed 0 bases, with 20 bases lying between them. The CDR3 loop is CASSQKAPVGGTNYGYTF. As DNA, the CDR3 is TGCGCCAGCAGCCAGAAGGCCCCAGTGGGGGGGACTAACTATGGCTACACCTTC.

This chain links TRBV5-8 with TRBJ2-1, with TRBD2 matching 11 bases. CDR3 length: 16 residues. The germline V gene has CDR1 SGHTS and CDR2 YDEGEE. With 5 bases clipped from V and 2 bases from J, the junction kept 6 bases outside the gene matches. The CDR3 coding sequence is TGTGCCAGCAGGCCTCGACTAGCGGGACCCTACAATGAGCAGTTCTTC. Translated, it gives CASRPRLAGPYNEQFF.

Details on this clone: Additional DNA sequences in this sample encode the identical CDR3. V and J are TRBV5-1 and TRBJ2-7, with a tentative D call TRBD1 (6 bases). CDR3 length: 12 amino acids. V was trimmed by 2 bases and J by 4 bases, leaving 7 bases between them. Looked up from germline, CDR1 is SGHRS and CDR2 is YFSETQ. CDR3 residues: CASSLQGYEQYF. CDR3 DNA: TGCGCCAGCAGCTTACAGGGATACGAGCAGTACTTC. Full variable domain (missing parts from reference TRBV5-1 and TRBJ2-7): KAGVTQTPRYLIKTRGQQVTLSCSPISGHRSVSWYQQTPGQGLQFLFEYFSETQRNKGNFPGRFSGRQFSNSRSEMNVSTLELGDSALYLCASSLQGYEQYFGPGTRLTVT.

The chain's CDR3 is CASSERDGPYEQYF. The CDR3 nucleotides read TGCGCCAGCAGTGAGAGGGACGGTCCCTACGAGCAGTACTTC. This chain links TRBV4-3 with TRBJ2-7; D possibly matches TRBD1 or TRBD2 (5 bases each). Germline CDR1 LGHNA, CDR2 YSLEER. This CDR3 contains 14 residues. V lost 6 bases, J lost 2 bases, and 14 bases lay in between.

The V call is TRBV4-2, the J call TRBJ2-7, with 10 bases matching TRBD2. Germline loops: CDR1 LGHNA, CDR2 YNFKEQ. The CDR3 extends over 14 amino acids. V was pared by 6 bases and J by 6 bases, with 8 bases of the junction left unmatched. The CDR3 is CASRAASGRPEQYF. The CDR3, as DNA: TGTGCCAGCAGGGCGGCTAGCGGGAGACCCGAGCAGTACTTC.

V is TRBV15 and J is TRBJ2-7; D may correspond to TRBD1 or TRBD2 (5 bases each). V was cut by 5 bases and J by 3 bases, with 5 bases left in between. The CDR3 totals 11 residues. CDR1 LNHNV and CDR2 YYDKDF come from the germline V gene (reference sequence). The CDR3 bases are TGTGCCACCAGCGGGGGCTACGAGCAGTACTTC. This translates into CATSGGYEQYF.

The chain combines TRBV9 with TRBJ2-7, with 7 bases identical to TRBD1. Germline V gives CDR1 SGDLS, CDR2 YYNGEE. V gave up 4 bases and J gave up 0 bases; unmatched junction bases: 4. This CDR3 has 14 amino acids. The CDR3 loop is CASSPGTDSYEQYF. The CDR3 coding sequence is TGTGCCAGCAGCCCAGGGACAGACTCCTACGAGCAGTACTTC.

This CDR3 is CASSRGDTGTYGYTF. The CDR3 DNA reads TGCGCCAGCAGCCGGGGGGATACGGGGACGTATGGCTACACCTTC. This chain links TRBV5-1 with TRBJ1-2, with D possibly TRBD1 on 5 matching bases. Germline CDR1 and CDR2: SGHRS and YFSETQ. This CDR3 is built from 15 residues. Trimming pared 4 bases from V and 5 bases from J, leaving 18 bases between.

This chain joins TRBV2 and TRBJ1-1; D gene ambiguous. In germline, CDR1 is SNHLY, CDR2 FYNNEI. Trimming took 3 bases from V and 0 from J, leaving 8 bases between them. The CDR3 is 14 residues long. The CDR3 DNA sequence: TGTGCCAGCAGTGAGGGGATAATGAACACTGAAGCTTTCTTT. Translated: CASSEGIMNTEAFF.

The chain employs TRBV10-2 and TRBJ1-4, with TRBD1 identical over 7 bases. Losses at the gene ends were 6 bases for V and 3 bases for J; bases not matched to a gene: 10. Germline-derived CDR1 and CDR2 are WSHSY and SAAADI. This CDR3 comprises 16 residues. CDR3 nucleotides: TGCGCCAGCAGCTACACCCGGAGGGGGCCTAATGAAAAACTGTTTTTT. Translating it yields CASSYTRRGPNEKLFF.